A single sample gave rise to the 17 T cell receptor beta chains below, sequenced in a study of T cell responses to AZD1222 COVID-19 vaccine (dated by TCRdb to about 2021). The time point label here, explained by the study, means: baseline before first vaccination. Libraries came from the immunoSEQ multiplex PCR assay. The clones in this table, taken by TCRdb from immuneACCESS, are in-frame only. Not every clone is retained; where verified, under half of the shortfall comes from an unresolved V gene, and the cause of the rest is unknown. The sample data list fewer than 110,000 clones, and 85% to 90% of these were observed just once. Clones ranked in the top ten supply roughly 1.4% of the sample. The sequencing used peripheral blood, collected on day 0 of AZD1222 vaccination. Receptor source: an adult in good health.

The CDR3 DNA reads TGTGCCTGGAGTAAGGGGCGGGACACTGAAGCTTTCTTT. This gives the protein CAWSKGRDTEAFF. J is TRBJ1-1 and V is TRBV30, with D tentatively TRBD1 (5 bases). This CDR3 contains 13 residues. V was trimmed by 2 bases and J by 3 bases, leaving 10 bases between them. Germline-derived CDR1 and CDR2 are GTSNPN and SVGIG (reference sequence).

This clone is a singleton in its sample. The chain carries TRBV27 and TRBJ2-1; 8 nucleotides agree with TRBD2. Germline CDR1 reads MNHEY; CDR2 reads SMNVEV (reference sequence). This CDR3 is built from 18 residues. V lost 4 bases to trimming and J lost 4 bases; unmatched junction nucleotides: 15. In DNA, the CDR3 is TGTGCCAGCAGTTCGGGGGCTACCGGGACTAGTGTTTACAATGAGCAGTTCTTC. Translating it yields CASSSGATGTSVYNEQFF.

The V gene is TRBV28, the J gene TRBJ1-3; the D gene is possibly TRBD1 (6 bases). This CDR3 is 15 amino acids long. V was clipped by 8 bases and J by 0 bases, with 14 bases between them. Germline CDR1 reads MDHEN; CDR2 reads SYDVKM. As DNA, the CDR3 is TGTGCCAGCGAACCTAGGGGGTCCTCTGGAAACACCATATATTTT. It codes for CASEPRGSSGNTIYF.

The V and J genes are TRBV7-2 and TRBJ1-1, with TRBD1 as a possible D gene (6 bases). Germline-derived CDR1 and CDR2 are SGHTA and FQGNSA. This CDR3 contains 13 residues. V lost 4 bases and J 9 bases, leaving 15 bases between the germline ends. This CDR3 reads CASSSIGQNQAFF. As DNA, the CDR3 is TGTGCCAGCAGCTCGATAGGACAGAATCAAGCTTTCTTT.

This chain links TRBV6-5 with TRBJ2-7, with D unresolved. Trimming cost V 7 bases and J 4 bases, with 20 bases left between them. CDR1 and CDR2 from the germline V gene are MNHEY and SVGAGI. The CDR3 is 15 residues long. CDR3 DNA sequence: TGTGCCAGCACCAACACCGCATTAGGCGGATACGAGCAGTACTTC. Translation gives CASTNTALGGYEQYF.

V is TRBV28 and J is TRBJ1-2, with TRBD1 matching over 10 bases. V lost 3 bases, J lost 5 bases, and 9 bases stayed unmatched. The CDR3 is 16 amino acids. Germline values: CDR1 MDHEN, CDR2 SYDVKM. As DNA, the CDR3 is TGTGCCAGCAGTTTGCCCCCTGGACAGGGGGTTTATGGCTACACCTTC. Amino acid sequence: CASSLPPGQGVYGYTF.

This clone was seen once. The chain links TRBV11-2 to TRBJ2-7; 13 nucleotides align to TRBD2. V shed 2 bases, J shed 5 bases, and the junction held 3 bases outside the gene matches. CDR1 is SGHAT, CDR2 FQNNGV, per germline. CDR3 size: 15 residues. The CDR3 spells CASSLQLAGGDEQYF. CDR3 coding DNA: TGTGCCAGCAGCTTACAACTAGCGGGAGGGGACGAGCAGTACTTC. Full variable domain (outside the CDR3, taken from reference TRBV11-2 and TRBJ2-7): EAGVAQSPRYKIIEKRQSVAFWCNPISGHATLYWYQQILGQGPKLLIQFQNNGVVDDSQLPKDRFSAERLKGVDSTLKIQPAKLEDSAVYLCASSLQLAGGDEQYFGPGTRLTVT.

In this sample, this clone turned up many times. The rearrangement uses TRBV18 and TRBJ2-1; D gene ambiguous. Germline CDR1 KGHSH, CDR2 LQKENI. V was cut by 3 bases and J by 9 bases, with 12 bases left in between. The CDR3 loop spans 13 amino acids. The CDR3 reads CASSPVLVAEQFF. The CDR3 nucleotides read TGTGCCAGCTCACCGGTCTTGGTCGCTGAGCAGTTCTTC.

The J gene is TRBJ1-2, the V gene TRBV7-3; D gene ambiguous. Germline loops: CDR1 SGHTA, CDR2 FQGTGA. V was clipped by 6 bases and J by 3 bases, with 11 bases between them. The CDR3 spans 13 residues. Here the CDR3 reads CASRSSADYGYTF. DNA for the CDR3: TGTGCCAGCAGGTCAAGTGCGGACTATGGCTACACCTTC.

This clone was counted a single time. The rearrangement links TRBV6-5 to TRBJ2-6; D call uncertain. The V end was cut by 6 bases, the J end by 0 bases, with 6 bases between. This CDR3 spans 14 amino acids. Germline V CDR1 and CDR2: MNHEY, SVGAGI. CDR3 DNA sequence: TGTGCCAGCAGCGCGTTCTCTGGGGCCAACGTCCTGACTTTC. Translating it yields CASSAFSGANVLTF.

The chain joins TRBV5-4 to TRBJ2-5, with 14 bases identical to TRBD2. Unmatched junction bases numbered 9, after V lost 0 bases and J lost 5 bases. Germline loops: CDR1 SGHNT, CDR2 YYREEE (reference sequence). The CDR3 has 18 residues. The CDR3 sequence is CASSLGSGLAGVGETQYF. The CDR3 bases are TGTGCCAGCAGCTTGGGGTCGGGACTAGCGGGAGTGGGGGAGACCCAGTACTTC.

The chain couples TRBV27 to TRBJ1-1; no clear D gene. The germline V gene encodes CDR1 MNHEY and CDR2 SMNVEV (reference sequence). The CDR3 runs 14 residues. Trimming stripped 5 bases from V and 5 bases from J, with 15 bases between. CDR3 amino acids: CASSPKQLNTEAFF. Here the CDR3 DNA reads TGTGCCAGCAGTCCAAAACAACTAAATACTGAAGCTTTCTTT.

V and J are TRBV5-1 and TRBJ2-1, with TRBD2 identical over 12 bases. Germline lookup yields CDR1 SGHRS and CDR2 YFSETQ. J gave up 0 bases and V 3 bases, and 7 bases lay outside the gene matches. CDR3 size: 18 residues. CDR3 region: CASSSGTSGPDSYNEQFF. In nucleotides, the CDR3 is TGCGCCAGCAGCTCCGGGACTAGCGGGCCTGACTCCTACAATGAGCAGTTCTTC.

The chain links TRBV20-1 to TRBJ1-5; D gene unclear. Germline lookup yields CDR1 DFQATT and CDR2 SNEGSKA (reference sequence). This CDR3 has 15 amino acids. The V end lost 3 bases, the J end lost 4 bases, and 16 bases lay between the germline ends. The CDR3 nucleotides read TGCAGTGCTAGTCCTTCCCCCCCTACAAATCAGCCCCAGCATTTT. Translated: CSASPSPPTNQPQHF.

This chain joins TRBV4-3 and TRBJ1-6; TRBD1 might be the D (5 bases). The CDR3 is 15 residues long. Germline assignment: CDR1 LGHNA and CDR2 YSLEER. V was shortened by 0 bases and J by 12 bases, with 15 bases between the two germline ends. The CDR3 reads CASSQDWGGDGPLHF. CDR3 in DNA: TGCGCCAGCAGCCAAGATTGGGGGGGGGACGGACCCCTCCACTTT.

The V gene is TRBV27, the J gene TRBJ2-7; the D is unclear. CDR3 length: 13 residues. Trimming removed 6 bases from V and 3 bases from J, with 12 bases in between. Germline V gene lookup returns CDR1 MNHEY and CDR2 SMNVEV (reference sequence). This CDR3 is CASRLTPNYEQYF. The DNA for the CDR3 is TGTGCCAGCAGGCTGACACCGAACTACGAGCAGTACTTC.

The chain carries TRBV10-3 and TRBJ2-3; possibly TRBD1 for D (5 bases). V lost 0 bases and J 4 bases, leaving 17 bases between the germline ends. In germline, CDR1 is ENHRY, CDR2 SYGVKD. CDR3 length: 17 amino acids. The chain's CDR3 is CAISESSQGIAADTQYF. DNA for the CDR3: TGTGCCATCAGTGAGTCGAGTCAGGGCATCGCGGCAGATACGCAGTATTTT.